This T cell receptor beta chain was observed in a study of human T cells and chemical hapten exposure. Whole-study context: Patients had diphenylcyclopropenone applied to the scalp weekly throughout the approximately 23-week study.

This clonotype has just a few counts. Its antigen is unknown. As to time point: patch test 1, 2 weeks after DPC sensitization. The treatment: therapeutic diphenylcyclopropenone sensitization with weekly scalp DPC. Study observations and caveats: Those TCRs sitting above 1 in 1000 frequency stayed the same with DPC sensitization.

The library gave individual cDNA molecules unique molecular identifiers. In the authors' workflow: Per sample, the median was approximately 96,000 TCRs, with values from 23,224 to 690,600. TCRdb re-derived calls from the RACE reads in MiXCR, one entry per CDR3 protein. V and J calls and clone size were set by TCRdb, not the authors. The sample includes nearly 350,000 distinct CDR3 sequences, roughly 6.9% of them seen just once. Losses at the gene ends were 3 bases for V and 3 bases for J; bases not matched to a gene: 7. The germline V gene has CDR1 SGHTA and CDR2 FQGNSA. The CDR3 length is 16 residues.

The TCR originated in a woman aged 18-30 years with alopecia areata. Some clones in this sample may be carry-over from other donors' samples. The V and J genes are TRBV7-2 and TRBJ2-3; 9 nucleotides align to TRBD1. The sample here was whole blood, taken in connection with sensitization to the hapten diphenylcyclopropenone (DPC). The CDR3 loop is CASSFSPGQGTDTQYF. The DNA for the CDR3 is TGTGCCAGCAGCTTCTCACCCGGACAGGGGACAGATACGCAGTATTTT.